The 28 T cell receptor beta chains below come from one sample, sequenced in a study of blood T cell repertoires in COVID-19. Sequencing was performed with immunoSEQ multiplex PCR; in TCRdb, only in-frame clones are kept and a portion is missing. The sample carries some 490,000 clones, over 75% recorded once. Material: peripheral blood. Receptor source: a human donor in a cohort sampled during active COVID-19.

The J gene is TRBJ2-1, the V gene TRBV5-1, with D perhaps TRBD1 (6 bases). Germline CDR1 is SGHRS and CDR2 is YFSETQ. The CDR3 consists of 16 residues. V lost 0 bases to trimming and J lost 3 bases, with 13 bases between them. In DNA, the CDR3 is TGCGCCAGCAGCTTGGGTCCAGGGGCTAACTACAATGAGCAGTTCTTC. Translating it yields CASSLGPGANYNEQFF.

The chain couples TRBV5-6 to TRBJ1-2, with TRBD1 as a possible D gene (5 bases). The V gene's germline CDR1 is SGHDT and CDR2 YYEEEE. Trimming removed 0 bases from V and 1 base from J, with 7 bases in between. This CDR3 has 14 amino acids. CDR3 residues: CASSLETVNYGYTF. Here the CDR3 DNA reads TGTGCCAGCAGCTTGGAGACAGTTAACTATGGCTACACCTTC. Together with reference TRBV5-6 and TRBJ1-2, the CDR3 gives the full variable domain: DAGVTQSPTHLIKTRGQQVTLRCSPKSGHDTVSWYQQALGQGPQFIFQYYEEEERQRGNFPDRFSGHQFPNYSSELNVNALLLGDSALYLCASSLETVNYGYTFGSGTRLTVV.

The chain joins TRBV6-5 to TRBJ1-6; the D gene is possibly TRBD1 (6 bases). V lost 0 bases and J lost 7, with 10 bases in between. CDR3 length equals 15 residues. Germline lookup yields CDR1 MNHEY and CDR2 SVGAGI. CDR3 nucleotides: TGTGCCAGCAGTTACTCCCACGGACAGAATTCACCCCTCCACTTT. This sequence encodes CASSYSHGQNSPLHF.

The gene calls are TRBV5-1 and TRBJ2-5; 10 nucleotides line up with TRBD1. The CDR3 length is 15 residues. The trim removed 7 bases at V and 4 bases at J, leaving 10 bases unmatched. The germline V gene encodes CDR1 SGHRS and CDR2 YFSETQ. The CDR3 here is CASLRGQGSGETQYF. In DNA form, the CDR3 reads TGCGCCAGCCTACGGGGACAGGGGAGTGGAGAGACCCAGTACTTC.

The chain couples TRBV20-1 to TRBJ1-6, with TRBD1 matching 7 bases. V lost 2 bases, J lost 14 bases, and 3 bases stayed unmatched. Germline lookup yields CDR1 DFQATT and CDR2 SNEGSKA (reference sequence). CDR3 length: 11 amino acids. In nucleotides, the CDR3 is TGCAGTGCTAGACGCGGGACAGCCCTCCACTTT. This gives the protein CSARRGTALHF.

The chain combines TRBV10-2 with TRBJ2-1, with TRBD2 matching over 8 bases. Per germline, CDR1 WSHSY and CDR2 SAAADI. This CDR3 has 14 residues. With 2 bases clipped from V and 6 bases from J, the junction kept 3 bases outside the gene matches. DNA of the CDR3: TGCGCCAGCAGTGAGGAGCGGGAGTTCAATGAGCAGTTCTTC. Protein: CASSEEREFNEQFF.

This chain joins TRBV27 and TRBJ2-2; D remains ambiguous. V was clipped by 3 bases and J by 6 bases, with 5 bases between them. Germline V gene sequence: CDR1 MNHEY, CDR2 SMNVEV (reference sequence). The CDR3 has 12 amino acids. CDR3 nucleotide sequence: TGTGCCAGCAGTTTCCGAGCCGGGGAGCTGTTTTTT. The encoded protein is CASSFRAGELFF.

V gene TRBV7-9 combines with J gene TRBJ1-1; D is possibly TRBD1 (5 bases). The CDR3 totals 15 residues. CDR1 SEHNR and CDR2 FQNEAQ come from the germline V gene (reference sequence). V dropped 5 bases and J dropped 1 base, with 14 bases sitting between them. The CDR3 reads CASSDEGEWNTEAFF. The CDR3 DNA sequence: TGTGCCAGCAGCGATGAAGGGGAATGGAACACTGAAGCTTTCTTT.

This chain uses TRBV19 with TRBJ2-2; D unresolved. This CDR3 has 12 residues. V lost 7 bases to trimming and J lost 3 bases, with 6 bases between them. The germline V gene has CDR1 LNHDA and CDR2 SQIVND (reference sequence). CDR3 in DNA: TGTGCCAGTACACGGTACACCGGGGAGCTGTTTTTT. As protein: CASTRYTGELFF.

The CDR3 reads CASSLGLATGELFF. CDR3 nucleotide sequence: TGTGCCAGCAGCTTGGGACTAGCGACCGGGGAGCTGTTTTTT. The chain has TRBV7-9 and TRBJ2-2; 10 nucleotides align to TRBD2. The V and J ends lost 3 bases and 5 bases, in that order; junction bases with no gene match: 0. The germline V gene encodes CDR1 SEHNR and CDR2 FQNEAQ (reference sequence). The CDR3 covers 14 residues. Looking up the rest from reference TRBV7-9 and TRBJ2-2 gives the full variable domain: DTGVSQNPRHKITKRGQNVTFRCDPISEHNRLYWYRQTLGQGPEFLTYFQNEAQLEKSRLLSDRFSAERPKGSFSTLEIQRTEQGDSAMYLCASSLGLATGELFFGEGSRLTVL.

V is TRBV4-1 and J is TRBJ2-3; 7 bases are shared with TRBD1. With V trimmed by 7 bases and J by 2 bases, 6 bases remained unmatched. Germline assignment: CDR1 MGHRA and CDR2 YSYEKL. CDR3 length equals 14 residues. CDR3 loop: CASNDRALTDTQYF. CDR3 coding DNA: TGCGCCAGCAATGACAGGGCCCTCACAGATACGCAGTATTTT.

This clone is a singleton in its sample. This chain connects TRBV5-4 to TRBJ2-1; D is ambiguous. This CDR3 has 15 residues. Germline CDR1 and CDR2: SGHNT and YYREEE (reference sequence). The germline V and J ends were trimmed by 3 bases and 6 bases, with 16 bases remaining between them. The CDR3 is CASSSSQQSFNEQFF. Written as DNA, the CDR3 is TGTGCCAGCAGCTCTAGTCAACAAAGCTTCAATGAGCAGTTCTTC.

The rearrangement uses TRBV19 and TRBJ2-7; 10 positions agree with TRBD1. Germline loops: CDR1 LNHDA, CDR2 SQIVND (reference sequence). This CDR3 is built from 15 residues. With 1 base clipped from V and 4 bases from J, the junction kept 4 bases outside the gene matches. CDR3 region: CASSIAGQGGYEQYF. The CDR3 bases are TGTGCCAGTAGTATAGCAGGACAGGGGGGATACGAGCAGTACTTC.

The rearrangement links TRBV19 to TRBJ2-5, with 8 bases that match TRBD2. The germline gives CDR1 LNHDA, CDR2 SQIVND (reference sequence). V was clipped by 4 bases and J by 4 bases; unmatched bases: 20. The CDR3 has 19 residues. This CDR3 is CASSTTRRGRPGVGETQYF. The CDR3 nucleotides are TGTGCCAGTAGTACAACAAGGCGCGGGAGGCCAGGGGTAGGAGAGACCCAGTACTTC. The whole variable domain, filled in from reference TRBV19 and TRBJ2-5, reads DGGITQSPKYLFRKEGQNVTLSCEQNLNHDAMYWYRQDPGQGLRLIYYSQIVNDFQKGDIAEGYSVSREKKESFPLTVTSAQKNPTAFYLCASSTTRRGRPGVGETQYFGPGTRLLVL.

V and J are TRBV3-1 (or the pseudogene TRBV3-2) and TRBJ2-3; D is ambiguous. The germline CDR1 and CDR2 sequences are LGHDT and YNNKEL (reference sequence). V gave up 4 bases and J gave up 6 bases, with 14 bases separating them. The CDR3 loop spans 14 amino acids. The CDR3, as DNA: TGTGCCAGCAGCCGGGCCTTCCTAACCGATACGCAGTATTTT. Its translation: CASSRAFLTDTQYF.

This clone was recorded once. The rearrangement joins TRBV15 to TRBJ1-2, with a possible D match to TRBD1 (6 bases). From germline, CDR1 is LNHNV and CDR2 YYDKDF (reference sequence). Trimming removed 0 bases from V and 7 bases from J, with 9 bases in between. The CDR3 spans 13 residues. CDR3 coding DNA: TGTGCCACCAGCAGAGAGGGAGGGGGTGGCTACACCTTC. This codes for CATSREGGGGYTF.

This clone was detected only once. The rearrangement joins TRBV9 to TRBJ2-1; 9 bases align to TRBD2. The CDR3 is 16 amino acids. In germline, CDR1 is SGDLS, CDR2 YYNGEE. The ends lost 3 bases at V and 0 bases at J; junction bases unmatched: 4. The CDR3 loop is CASSALLAGSYNEQFF. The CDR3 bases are TGTGCCAGCAGCGCCTTACTAGCGGGCTCCTACAATGAGCAGTTCTTC.

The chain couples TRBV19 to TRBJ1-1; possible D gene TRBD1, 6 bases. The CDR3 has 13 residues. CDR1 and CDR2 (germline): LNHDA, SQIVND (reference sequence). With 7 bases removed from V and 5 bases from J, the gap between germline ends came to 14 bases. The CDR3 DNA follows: TGTGCCAGTACGTACAACAGGGATACTGAAGCTTTCTTT. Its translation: CASTYNRDTEAFF.

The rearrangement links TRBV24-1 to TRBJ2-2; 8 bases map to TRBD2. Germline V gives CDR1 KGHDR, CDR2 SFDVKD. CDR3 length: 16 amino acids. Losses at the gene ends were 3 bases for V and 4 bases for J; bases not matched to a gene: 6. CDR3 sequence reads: CATSDPGGAATGELFF. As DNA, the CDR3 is TGTGCCACCAGTGATCCGGGGGGGGCCGCCACCGGGGAGCTGTTTTTT.

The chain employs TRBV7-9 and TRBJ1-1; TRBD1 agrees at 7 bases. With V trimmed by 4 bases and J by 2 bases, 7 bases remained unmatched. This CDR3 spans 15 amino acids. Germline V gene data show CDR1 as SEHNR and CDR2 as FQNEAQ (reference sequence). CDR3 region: CASSSGQVLNTEAFF. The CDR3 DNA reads TGTGCCAGCAGCTCCGGACAGGTTCTAAACACTGAAGCTTTCTTT.

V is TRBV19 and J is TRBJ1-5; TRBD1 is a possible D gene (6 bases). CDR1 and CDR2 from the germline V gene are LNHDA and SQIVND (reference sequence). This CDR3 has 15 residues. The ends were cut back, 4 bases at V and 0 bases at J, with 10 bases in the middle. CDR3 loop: CASSTSDSSNQPQHF. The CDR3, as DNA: TGTGCCAGTAGTACCTCGGACAGTAGCAATCAGCCCCAGCATTTT.

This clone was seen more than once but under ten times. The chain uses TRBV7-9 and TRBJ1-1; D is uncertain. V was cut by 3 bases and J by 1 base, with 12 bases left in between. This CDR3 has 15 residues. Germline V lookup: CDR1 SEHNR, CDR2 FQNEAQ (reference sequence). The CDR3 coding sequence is TGTGCCAGCAGCTTGGTGACCCCGGGGAACACTGAAGCTTTCTTT. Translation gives CASSLVTPGNTEAFF.

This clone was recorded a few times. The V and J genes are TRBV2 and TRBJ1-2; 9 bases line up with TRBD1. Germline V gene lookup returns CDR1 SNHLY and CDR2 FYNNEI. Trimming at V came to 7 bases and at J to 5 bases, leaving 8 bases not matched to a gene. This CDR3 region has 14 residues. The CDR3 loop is CASNTQGAGYGYTF. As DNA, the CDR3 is TGTGCCAGCAACACACAGGGGGCAGGTTATGGCTACACCTTC.

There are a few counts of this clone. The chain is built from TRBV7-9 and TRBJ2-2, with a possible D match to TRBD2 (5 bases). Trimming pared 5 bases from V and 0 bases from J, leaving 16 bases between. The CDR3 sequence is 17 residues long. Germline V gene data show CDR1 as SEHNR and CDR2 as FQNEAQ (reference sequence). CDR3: CASSPSGSWANTGELFF. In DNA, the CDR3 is TGTGCCAGCAGCCCCTCGGGGTCTTGGGCGAACACCGGGGAGCTGTTTTTT.

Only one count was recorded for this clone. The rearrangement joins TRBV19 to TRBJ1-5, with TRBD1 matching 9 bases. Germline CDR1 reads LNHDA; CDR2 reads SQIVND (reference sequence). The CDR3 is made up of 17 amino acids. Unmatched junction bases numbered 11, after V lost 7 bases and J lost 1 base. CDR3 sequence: CASNTGTGSPSNQPQHF. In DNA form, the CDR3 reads TGTGCCAGTAACACCGGGACAGGGAGCCCAAGCAATCAGCCCCAGCATTTT.

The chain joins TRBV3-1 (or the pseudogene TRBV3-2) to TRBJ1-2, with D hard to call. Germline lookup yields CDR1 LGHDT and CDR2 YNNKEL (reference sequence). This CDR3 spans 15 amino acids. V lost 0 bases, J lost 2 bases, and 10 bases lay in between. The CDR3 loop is CASSQDYGGNYGYTF. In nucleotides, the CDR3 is TGTGCCAGCAGCCAAGATTACGGCGGGAACTATGGCTACACCTTC.

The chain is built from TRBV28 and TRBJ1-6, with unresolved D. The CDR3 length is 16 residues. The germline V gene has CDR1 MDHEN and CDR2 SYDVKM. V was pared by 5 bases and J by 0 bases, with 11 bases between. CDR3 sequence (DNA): TGTGCCAGCAGTCTTCAAATGAGCTCCTATAATTCACCCCTCCACTTT. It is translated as CASSLQMSSYNSPLHF. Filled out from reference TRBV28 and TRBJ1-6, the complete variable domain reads DVKVTQSSRYLVKRTGEKVFLECVQDMDHENMFWYRQDPGLGLRLIYFSYDVKMKEKGDIPEGYSVSREKKERFSLILESASTNQTSMYLCASSLQMSSYNSPLHFGNGTRLTVT.

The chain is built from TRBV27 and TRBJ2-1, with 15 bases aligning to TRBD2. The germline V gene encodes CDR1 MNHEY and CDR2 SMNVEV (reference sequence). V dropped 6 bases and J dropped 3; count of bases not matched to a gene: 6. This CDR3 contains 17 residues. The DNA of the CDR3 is TGTGCCAGCAGCGGACTAGCGGGAGGGCCAGGCTACAATGAGCAGTTCTTC. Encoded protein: CASSGLAGGPGYNEQFF.